This T cell receptor beta chain emerged from a study of blood T cells in healthy people across ages. Overall study: About one barcoded TCR beta cDNA was captured per two T cells.

PCR was performed a second time for about 6 to 12 cycles using a sample-barcoded 5' primer and a J-beta primer mix. One entry per CDR3 protein results from TCRdb running MiXCR on the 5' RACE reads. The sample consists of 600,000 to 850,000 distinct CDR3 sequences, approximately 43% of them appearing once. Trimming cost V 5 bases and J 3 bases, with 16 bases left between them. Germline-derived CDR1 and CDR2 are LGHNA and YSLEER. The CDR3 is made up of 15 amino acids. General observations from the study: Age brought a roughly linear fall in TCR beta diversity measured per million T cells.

A word on this clonotype: Its antigen is as yet unknown.

Drawn from each donor were roughly 10 milliliters of peripheral blood. Per sample, extraction of total RNA gave at least 5.5 micrograms in every case. The chain combines TRBV4-3 with TRBJ1-1; maybe TRBD1 (6 bases). Sequencing was carried out using blood. The TCR originated in a woman aged 60-70 years in good health. CDR3 bases: TGCGCCAGCAGCTCAGACAGGAGGATGCACACTGAAGCTTTCTTT. Translating it yields CASSSDRRMHTEAFF.